This T cell receptor beta chain was identified in a study of cytomegalovirus exposure and HLA in healthy donors (dated by TCRdb to 2017 to 2019). Background on the whole study: In an earlier analysis of fewer than 750 of the donors, 276 Gb of sequence data and 100 million or so unique TCR beta sequences from approximately 180 million T cells were reported. An early release that covered 500 to 800 HLA-typed donors contained approximately 290 gigabases of sequencing data and about 84 million unique TCR sequences. Among the roughly 400 genotyped donors, around 81% belonged to the genetic ancestry cluster associated with self-reported Caucasian donors. The aim of the study was to test whether cataloging public T cell receptors could identify signatures of past pathogen exposure. Using immunosequencing, the study profiled T cell repertoires from some 670 subjects and related those repertoires to cytomegalovirus serostatus. Along with the approximately 650-subject first cohort, a separate validation cohort of some 130 different subjects was used. To predict cytomegalovirus infection status, the study brought together high-throughput TCR immunosequencing, statistical association of individual TCRs with disease status, and machine learning. To study patterns of TCR occurrence, a later analysis re-analyzed previously published TCR beta repertoires from 700 or so donors and added high-resolution HLA genotyping. Rather than using new phenotypic data, the later analysis identified candidate immune exposures from TCR beta sequences and from how often those sequences occurred across donors. An earlier analysis of more than 450 of the donors used high-throughput TCR beta sequencing to judge whether each TCR beta V gene segment behaved as functional or pseudogenic. Donor age, sex, ethnicity and CMV serostatus were compiled alongside the repertoire data. In a later genetic analysis, genome-wide SNP genotypes for about 55% of the 666 donors were used, and that subset was treated as a discovery cohort. All discovery cohort repertoires had been generated using a single sequencing platform. Both class I and class II loci were covered by HLA typing, at four-digit resolution. Typing coverage varied by locus: about 620-640 donors for A, B, C, DRB1 and DQB1; more than 500 for DQA1; about 570 for DPA1; more than 450 for DPB1. Roughly five DR-DQ haplotypes were handled as single units for association and clustering because linkage in the cohort was strong. Across roughly 420 genotyped donors of the cohort, an average of about 250,000 unique TCR beta nucleotide sequences per donor were sequenced, and approximately 19% of those sequences were non-productive. General study outcomes and caveats: The authors suggested that the approach could potentially be generalized to other disease states and immunological phenotypes. The 87-base-pair reads could not distinguish some IMGT-functional V segments, including TRBV6-2 and TRBV6-3, so those segments were excluded. The sequencing pipeline was judged likely to have produced a cluster of highly shared sequence variants as a technical artifact. Most CMV-associated TCR beta chains appeared to be HLA-restricted in a later analysis, and the HLA associations seemed to be driven largely by CMV exposure. In a later analysis, several top co-occurrence clusters were reported to appear linked to parvovirus B19, influenza, CMV and Epstein-Barr virus. Assigning TCR associations to individual alleles was difficult when HLA alleles, especially DR and DQ, strongly co-occurred. A further reported finding was that TCR beta sequences accurately predicted the HLA-A and HLA-B alleles for most subjects in the first cohort. Three of the identified cytomegalovirus-associated TCR beta chains were confirmed in vitro to be specific for cytomegalovirus antigens. Because counts were too low, seventeen rarely observed V segments, including chromosome 9 orphons, were excluded from the earlier analysis of about 500 of the donors. Presence/absence analyses assumed roughly uniform sequencing depth across donors, an assumption that may not hold. The study listed approximately 150 TCR beta chains as associated with cytomegalovirus. Most TCR sequences were seen in very few donors, while some public TCRs were found in many individuals. V-gene and J-gene trimming of TCR beta chains was associated with a missense DCLRE1C variant in a later genetic analysis, and the association was replicated in an independent cohort. CMV serostatus was the only immune exposure information available for the cohort. In this cohort, only TCR beta chains were sequenced, and detectable features were limited by the absence of alpha or paired-chain data. Because HLA typing was missing for some donors at each locus, association tests included only the typed subset. Correlated functional status among segregating V segments might reflect linkage disequilibrium, but an unknown experimental factor could not be ruled out. Compared with equally common non-associated chains, HLA-associated TCR beta chains in a later analysis were more clonally expanded and had lower generation probabilities. In both the original and validation cohorts, the classifier was reported to diagnose cytomegalovirus status with high specificity and sensitivity. At a false discovery rate of 0.05, a later analysis linked fewer than 20,000 TCR beta sequences to specific HLA alleles. Compared with the approximately 710-donor mean, donors in an Asian-associated ancestry cluster had fewer N-insertions in productive TCRs, according to a later genetic analysis. In a later analysis, TCR association rates were found to vary across HLA loci, with the most associated TCRs seen for DRB1 alleles and the fewest for HLA-C alleles. In an earlier analysis of some 500 of the donors, most TCR beta V segments were observed in productive rearrangements about 90% or about 30% of the time, broadly matching IMGT annotations.

The cohort was made up of approximately 670 healthy bone marrow donors. All cohort members were sampled while nominally healthy, although unrecorded immune exposures were likely present. The donor tested CMV seronegative and was one of the 352 seronegative cohort members. Every donor gave a peripheral blood sample, and the peripheral blood mononuclear cells from that sample were used for TCR beta sequencing. Genomic DNA was extracted from the blood cell samples with the Qiagen DNeasy Blood Extraction Kit. The receptor library was made with the immunoSEQ multiplex PCR assay. The multiplex PCR relied on a mix of 60 forward primers for TCR Vbeta segments and 13 reverse primers for TCR Jbeta segments. The CDR3 region of rearranged TCR beta genes was amplified from genomic DNA by a multiplex PCR assay. On the Illumina HiSeq System, the amplified TCR beta libraries were sequenced as 87-base-pair reads. The original pipeline was this. In a later analysis, some 80 million unique TCR beta chains were counted across the approximately 640 repertoires, and roughly 11 million of these chains were shared by at least two donors. Raw reads were error-corrected and collapsed into unique sequences with a nearest-neighbor algorithm that merged closely related sequences to remove PCR and sequencing errors. To assign V, D and J gene segments, CDR3 sequences were aligned to IMGT reference sequences. For a sequence to be retained, a match of at least six nucleotides to both a V gene segment and a J gene segment was required. A rearrangement counted as productive if the CDR3 had no stop codons and remained in frame with V and J, and every other rearrangement counted as non-productive. CDR3 was defined according to IMGT convention as the region running from the second conserved V-encoded cysteine to the conserved J-encoded phenylalanine. In an earlier analysis of more than 550 of the donors, sequences lacking an unambiguous match to a single V gene segment were excluded. An earlier analysis of roughly 590 of the donors called V segments functional above 56.7% productive rearrangements and segregating when the between-donor standard deviation exceeded 5%. To diagnose cytomegalovirus status from the catalog of TCR beta chain sequences, a statistical classification framework was built. A later analysis assigned V and J genes by comparing TCR nucleotide sequences with IMGT/GENE-DB human TR gene sequences. A later analysis assigned CDR3 sequences and most-parsimonious VDJ recombination scenarios with the TCRdist pipeline. In a later analysis, each TCR beta chain was defined by its CDR3 amino acid sequence together with its V-gene family, and reads without a unique V-gene family were excluded. A later analysis removed 500 to 650 highly shared, low-generation-probability nucleotide sequences to deal with suspected cross-contamination and a sequencing artifact. In a later analysis, a clonal expansion index for each public chain was calculated from normalized within-repertoire ranks of inferred template counts. A later analysis computed generation probabilities with a VDJ recombination model fitted to out-of-frame rearrangements, and checked the results against IGoR. A later analysis scored TCR-TCR, TCR-HLA and TCR-CMV co-occurrence with hypergeometric tests, applying a repertoire-size bias correction to TCR pairs. A later analysis estimated false discovery rates by permuting HLA or CMV assignments 20 times. In a later analysis, co-occurring TCRs were grouped using DBSCAN, and TCRdist sequence similarity was added for clustering within HLA-allele-positive subsets. Repertoires with fewer than 30,000 or more than 120,000 public chains were left out of co-occurrence clustering, as were several repertoires with anomalous nucleotide sharing. In TCRdb, the immuneACCESS table is reduced to in-frame sequences with V and J assigned. These tables do not hold every clone; where another copy was compared, an unresolved V gene accounts for under half, and the others remain unexplained. D and trimming come from the DNA, and the V and J calls and clone size come from that table. The sample table shows 150,000 to 200,000 clones, and 81% are seen once. The top ten clonotypes cover about 1.7% of the sample.

This clone has only a few counts. Its antigen remains unidentified. No much larger clonotype is one base removed from it; base qualities were not supplied. There are 18 amino acids in the CDR3, from cysteine to phenylalanine inclusive. Only CDR3 DNA is held: 54 bases, read in frame from base 1. The rearranged chain carries TRBV21-1 and TRBJ2-5; the table's D gene call, TRBD1, was not cross checked with the DNA. TRBV21-1 is shown as a pseudogene. Sequences were obtained from PBMCs. This TCR came from a man aged 18 to 30 in good health and CMV-seronegative. The CDR3 region: CATELRGTGPIPQETQYF. The DNA sequence is given as TGTGCCACTGAACTAAGGGGGACAGGGCCCATACCTCAAGAGACCCAGTACTTC.